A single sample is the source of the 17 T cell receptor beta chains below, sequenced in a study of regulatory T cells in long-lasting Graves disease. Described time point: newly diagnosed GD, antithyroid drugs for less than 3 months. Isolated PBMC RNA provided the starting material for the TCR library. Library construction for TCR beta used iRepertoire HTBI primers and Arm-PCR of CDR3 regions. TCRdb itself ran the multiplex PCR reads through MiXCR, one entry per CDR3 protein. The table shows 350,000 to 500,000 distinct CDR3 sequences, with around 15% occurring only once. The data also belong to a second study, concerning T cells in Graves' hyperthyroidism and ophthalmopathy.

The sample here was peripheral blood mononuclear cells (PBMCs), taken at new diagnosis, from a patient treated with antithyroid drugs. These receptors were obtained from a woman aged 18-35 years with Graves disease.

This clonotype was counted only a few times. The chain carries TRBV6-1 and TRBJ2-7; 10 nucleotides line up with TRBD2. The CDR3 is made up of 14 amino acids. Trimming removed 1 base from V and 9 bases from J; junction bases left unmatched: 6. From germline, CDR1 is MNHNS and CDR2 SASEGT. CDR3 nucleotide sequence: TGTGCCAGCAGTGAAGTCGTTAGCGGGGGGAGGCAGTACTTC. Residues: CASSEVVSGGRQYF.

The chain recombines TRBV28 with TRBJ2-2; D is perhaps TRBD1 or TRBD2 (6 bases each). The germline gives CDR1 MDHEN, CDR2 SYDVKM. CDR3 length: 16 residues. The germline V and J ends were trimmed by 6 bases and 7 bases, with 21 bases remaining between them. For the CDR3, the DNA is TGTGCCAGCAGCGAACACGCGGGGCAGGGGTTCGGGGAGCTGTTTTTT. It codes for CASSEHAGQGFGELFF.

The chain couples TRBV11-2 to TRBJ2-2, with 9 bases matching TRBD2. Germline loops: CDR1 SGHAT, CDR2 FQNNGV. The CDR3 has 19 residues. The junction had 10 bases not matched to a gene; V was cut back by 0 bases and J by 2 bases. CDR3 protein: CASSLEREGLFRNTGELFF. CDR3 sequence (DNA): TGTGCCAGCAGCTTAGAGCGGGAGGGCCTTTTTAGAAACACCGGGGAGCTGTTTTTT.

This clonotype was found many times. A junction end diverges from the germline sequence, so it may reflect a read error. In nucleotides, the CDR3 is TGTGCCAGCAGTTTAGGGGTCAATGAGCAGTTCTTC. This translates into CASSLGVNEQFF. The chain couples TRBV7-9 to TRBJ2-1; tentative D call: TRBD1 (5 bases). The CDR3 extends over 12 amino acids. The V gene's germline CDR1 is SEHNR and CDR2 FQNEAQ (reference sequence).

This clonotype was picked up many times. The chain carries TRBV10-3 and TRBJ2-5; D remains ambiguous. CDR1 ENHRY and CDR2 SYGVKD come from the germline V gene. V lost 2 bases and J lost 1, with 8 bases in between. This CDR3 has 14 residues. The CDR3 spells CAISEKGSQETQYF. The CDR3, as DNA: TGTGCCATCAGTGAGAAAGGCAGCCAAGAGACCCAGTACTTC.

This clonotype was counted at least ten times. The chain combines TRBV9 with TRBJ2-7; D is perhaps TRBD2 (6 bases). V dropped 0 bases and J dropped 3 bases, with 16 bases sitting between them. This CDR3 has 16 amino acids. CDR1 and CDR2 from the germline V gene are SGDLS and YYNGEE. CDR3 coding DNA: TGTGCCAGCAGCGTAGATGGAGCTAGCGAGCTCTACGAGCAGTACTTC. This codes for CASSVDGASELYEQYF.

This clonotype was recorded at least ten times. In nucleotides, the CDR3 is TGCAGTGCTAGAGGCAAGTATGAGCAGTTCTTC. Translating gives CSARGKYEQFF. The rearrangement uses TRBV20-1 and TRBJ2-1; D is uncertain. Between the trimmed V and J ends, which lost 1 base and 8 bases, there was a span of 6 bases. CDR1 DFQATT and CDR2 SNEGSKA come from the germline V gene (reference sequence). This CDR3 comprises 11 residues.

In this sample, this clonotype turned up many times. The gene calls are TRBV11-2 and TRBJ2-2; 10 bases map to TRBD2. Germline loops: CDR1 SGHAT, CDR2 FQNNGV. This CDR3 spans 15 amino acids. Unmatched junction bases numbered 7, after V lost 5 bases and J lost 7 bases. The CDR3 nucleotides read TGTGCCAGCAGCAAACTAGCGGGAAGAATCGGGGAGCTGTTTTTT. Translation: CASSKLAGRIGELFF. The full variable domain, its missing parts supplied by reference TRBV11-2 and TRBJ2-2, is EAGVAQSPRYKIIEKRQSVAFWCNPISGHATLYWYQQILGQGPKLLIQFQNNGVVDDSQLPKDRFSAERLKGVDSTLKIQPAKLEDSAVYLCASSKLAGRIGELFFGEGSRLTVL.

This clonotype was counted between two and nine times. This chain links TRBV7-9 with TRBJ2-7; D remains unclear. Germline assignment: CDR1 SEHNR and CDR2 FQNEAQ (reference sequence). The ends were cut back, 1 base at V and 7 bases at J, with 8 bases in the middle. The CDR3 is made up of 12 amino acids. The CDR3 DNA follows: TGTGCCAGCAGCTTAGGGTGGGAAGAGCAGTACTTC. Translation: CASSLGWEEQYF.

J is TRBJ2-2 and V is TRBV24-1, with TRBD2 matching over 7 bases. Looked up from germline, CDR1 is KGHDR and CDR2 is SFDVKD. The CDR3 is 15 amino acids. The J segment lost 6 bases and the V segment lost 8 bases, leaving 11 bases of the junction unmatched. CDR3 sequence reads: CATTEGPGRAGELFF. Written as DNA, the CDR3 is TGTGCCACCACCGAAGGTCCAGGGAGGGCCGGGGAGCTGTTTTTT.

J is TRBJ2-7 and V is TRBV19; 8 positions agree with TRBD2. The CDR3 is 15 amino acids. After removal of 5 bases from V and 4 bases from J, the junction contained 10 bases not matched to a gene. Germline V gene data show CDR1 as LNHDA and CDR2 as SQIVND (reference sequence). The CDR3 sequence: CASSVLLAEGYEQYF. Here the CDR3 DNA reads TGTGCCAGTAGTGTCCTACTAGCGGAGGGGTACGAGCAGTACTTC.

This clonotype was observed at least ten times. The CDR3 coding sequence is TGTGCCAGCAGACCCACCGGGACAGGGACCTACGAGCAGTACTTC. Its protein product is CASRPTGTGTYEQYF. This chain connects TRBV6-1 to TRBJ2-7; the match to TRBD1 covers 9 bases. CDR3 length: 15 amino acids. Germline trimming cut 6 bases from V and 2 bases from J; bases unmatched to any gene: 8. Germline V gene data show CDR1 as MNHNS and CDR2 as SASEGT.

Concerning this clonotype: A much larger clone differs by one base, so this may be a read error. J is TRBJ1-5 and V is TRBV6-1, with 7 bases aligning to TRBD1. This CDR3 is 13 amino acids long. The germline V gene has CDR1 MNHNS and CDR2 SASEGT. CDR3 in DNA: TGTGCCAGCAGTGATGGTTGGGGACAGCCCCGGCATTTT. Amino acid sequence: CASSDGWGQPRHF.

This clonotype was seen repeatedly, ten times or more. Written as DNA, the CDR3 is TGTGCCAGCAGCGTAGGGGGCAGGGGAGATACTGAAGCTTTCTTT. This gives the protein CASSVGGRGDTEAFF. V usage is TRBV9 and J usage is TRBJ1-1, with TRBD1 as a possible D gene (6 bases). The CDR3 sequence is 15 residues long. Between the trimmed V and J ends, which lost 0 bases and 5 bases, there was a span of 14 bases. Germline values: CDR1 SGDLS, CDR2 YYNGEE.

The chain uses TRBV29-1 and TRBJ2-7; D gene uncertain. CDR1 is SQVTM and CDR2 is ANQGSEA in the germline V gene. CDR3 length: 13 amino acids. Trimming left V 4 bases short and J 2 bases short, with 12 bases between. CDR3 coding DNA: TGCAGCGTTGCCAGGCGGCTGGCCTACGAGCAGTACTTC. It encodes CSVARRLAYEQYF.

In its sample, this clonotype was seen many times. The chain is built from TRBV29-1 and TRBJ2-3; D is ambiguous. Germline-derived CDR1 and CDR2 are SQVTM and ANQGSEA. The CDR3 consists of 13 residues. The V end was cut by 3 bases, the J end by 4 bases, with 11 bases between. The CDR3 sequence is CSVEPGISDTQYF. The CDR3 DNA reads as TGCAGCGTTGAGCCAGGAATTTCAGATACGCAGTATTTT.

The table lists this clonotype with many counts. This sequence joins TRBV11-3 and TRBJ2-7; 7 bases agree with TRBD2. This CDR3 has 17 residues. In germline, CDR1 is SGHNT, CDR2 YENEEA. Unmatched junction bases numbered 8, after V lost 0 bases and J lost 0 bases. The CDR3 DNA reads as TGTGCCAGCAGCTTAGATAGGTGGCGGGAGCCCTCCTACGAGCAGTACTTC. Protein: CASSLDRWREPSYEQYF. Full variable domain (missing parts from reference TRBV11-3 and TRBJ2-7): EAGVVQSPRYKIIEKKQPVAFWCNPISGHNTLYWYLQNLGQGPELLIRYENEEAVDDSQLPKDRFSAERLKGVDSTLKIQPAELGDSAVYLCASSLDRWREPSYEQYFGPGTRLTVT.